This T cell receptor beta chain was recorded in a study of blood T cells in healthy people across ages. Study context: In model experiments, template switching was able to capture about one barcoded beta molecule for every two T cells that were present.

The ends lost 6 bases at V and 0 bases at J; junction bases unmatched: 12. CDR3 length: 19 amino acids. Germline assignment: CDR1 MNHEY and CDR2 SMNVEV (reference sequence). Samples had at least 6.5 million PBMCs isolated from them. Then a second PCR, running roughly 6 to 12 cycles, was carried out with a sample-barcoded 5' primer and a J-beta primer mix. TCRdb called the 5' RACE reads again in MiXCR, with one record for every CDR3 protein. The sample consists of about 800,000 distinct CDR3 sequences, 25% of them appearing once. This clonotype was observed a few times. These data are also associated with another study on T cells of mothers and their children. As that report states: Inherited differences only slightly affect thymic shaping of TCR recombination output. Slightly, though not significantly, more overlap was seen in related than in unrelated mother-child pairs.

This clonotype originated in a boy between 10 and 17 years old in good health. Input material: blood. The chain is built from TRBV27 and TRBJ2-1; the match to TRBD2 covers 12 bases. The CDR3, as DNA: TGTGCCAGCAGCCGACGACCTAGCGGGGGGGCCTACTCCTACAATGAGCAGTTCTTC. The encoded protein is CASSRRPSGGAYSYNEQFF.